A selection of T cell receptor beta chains follows, all from one sample in a study of CD8+ T cells in alopecia areata. The data were produced by immunoSEQ multiplex PCR, yet TCRdb's version contains in-frame clones alone and is incomplete. This sample yields approximately 120,000 clones, of which approximately 60% are seen a single time; 5.7% belongs to the top ten. Sequenced material: CD4+ T cells sorted from blood, taken at week 4, from a patient treated with tofacitinib. These receptors were taken from a human donor with alopecia areata. Both conserved end residues are part of each CDR3. Clone size is shown for a subset of rows, as once, few, many or a class of expanded clone.

CDR3	size	V	J
CASSLGRGHHEQYF	-	TRBV5-6	TRBJ2-7
CASKLDRTAEAFF	-	TRBV5-1	TRBJ1-1
CASSLASQGYSNQPQHF	few	TRBV7-2	TRBJ1-5
CASSPPRPSEQYF	-	TRBV7-2	TRBJ2-7
CASSRQQQGAKPQHF	few	TRBV2	TRBJ1-5
CASSLDPSTDTQYF	-	TRBV5-6	TRBJ2-3
CASNPGDLSYEQYF	once	TRBV5-1	TRBJ2-7
CASTFWTSGANEQFF	once	TRBV7-2	TRBJ2-1
CASSLKAGEAYEQYF	few	TRBV5-1	TRBJ2-7
CASSERGQGIGTDTQYF	-	TRBV25-1	TRBJ2-3
CASSPDGEGTGFATNEKLFF	-	TRBV4-1	TRBJ1-4
CASSQDSPIGTQYF	-	TRBV4-2	TRBJ2-5
CASHQTGRFYNEQFF	once	TRBV7-9	TRBJ2-1
CASSPGLAGEGNTIYF	few	TRBV18	TRBJ1-3
CASSPSRGGPQETQYF	-	TRBV7-9	TRBJ2-5
CASSTLDRSYGYTF	-	TRBV19	TRBJ1-2
CAWSLTGPYEQYF	once	TRBV30	TRBJ2-7
CASSLAPGIYGYTF	-	TRBV7-8	TRBJ1-2
CASSHGRNNEQFF	-	TRBV4-3	TRBJ2-1
CASSLGQGVSYNEQFF	-	TRBV2	TRBJ2-1
CASSSVTMSYEQYF	once	TRBV13	TRBJ2-7
CASSQAGGDTGELFF	-	TRBV4-3	TRBJ2-2
CASRQHGPVEETQYF	-	TRBV5-1	TRBJ2-5
CASTPNGKPDEQFF	few	TRBV28	TRBJ2-1
CASSNHRDRGKVGMNTEAFF	few	TRBV5-4	TRBJ1-1
CASSEGTGLRYTF	-	TRBV2	TRBJ1-2
CSVEGLGTKQYF	-	TRBV29-1	TRBJ2-3
CSVFGSTDTQYF	-	TRBV29-1	TRBJ2-3
CASSIGTGTNEKLFF	-	TRBV9	TRBJ1-4
CSVEAPSEGYGYTF	-	TRBV29-1	TRBJ1-2
CASSYGTGMNEQFF	-	TRBV6-5	TRBJ2-1
CASSDENIQYF	-	TRBV25-1	TRBJ2-4
CASNLTPPGGAYNEQFF	-	TRBV27	TRBJ2-1
CASSPEYRGNEQFF	once	TRBV18	TRBJ2-1
CASSDRTAYEQYF	-	TRBV2	TRBJ2-7
CASSLEEGQGQPQHF	-	TRBV7-6	TRBJ1-5
CASSLRDSSGEQFF	-	TRBV5-1	TRBJ2-1
CASSLWAQDTQYF	-	TRBV27	TRBJ2-3
CASRGTSGAQETQYF	-	TRBV2	TRBJ2-5
CASRDDSPPTF	-	TRBV6-6	TRBJ1-1
CASSLGGLSNQPQHF	-	TRBV7-2	TRBJ1-5
CASSGQGEETQYF	-	TRBV2	TRBJ2-5
CSVEQERLYGYTF	-	TRBV29-1	TRBJ1-2